Sequencing of this TCR beta chain was carried out in a study of T-cell reconstitution after alpha-beta-depleted transplantation in children. Preparation of the TCRbeta library was carried out with unique molecular identifiers. TCRdb itself ran the PCR reads through MiXCR, one entry per CDR3 protein. The repertoire consists of fewer than 550,000 distinct CDR3 sequences, with around 15% occurring once and the leading ten covering approximately 29%. This clonotype was seen a few times. The CDR3 runs to 15 residues. V was clipped by 9 bases and J by 0 bases, with 12 bases between them. Germline V gene data show CDR1 as ENHRY and CDR2 as SYGVKD.

V gene TRBV10-3 combines with J gene TRBJ1-6; D not resolved. This TCR derives from a boy younger than two who had a stem cell transplant for Wiskott-Aldrich syndrome, so the T cells may come from the graft donor. The source was PBMCs, mostly from graft donor cells, collected 360 days after TCRalphabeta/CD19-depleted stem cell transplant. The CDR3 nucleotides are TGTGCCATGGACCCAGCGAGCTCCTATAATTCACCCCTCCACTTT. Its protein is CAMDPASSYNSPLHF.